Detailed here is one T cell receptor beta chain. Here immunoSEQ multiplex PCR was the method, and the copy in TCRdb shows in-frame clones only, minus some. This table holds fewer than 350,000 clones, roughly 90% found once. This record belongs to a study of cytomegalovirus exposure and HLA in healthy donors. Study-wide background: The 120 or so validation repertoires were produced on the same platform as the roughly 700 repertoires of the first cohort. This was reported in a later analysis.

The CDR3 is made up of 15 amino acids. Germline V gene sequence: CDR1 SNHLY, CDR2 FYNNEI. The V segment lost 9 bases and the J segment 8 bases; nucleotides outside the gene matches: 14. The V call is TRBV2, the J call TRBJ2-1, with 9 bases fitting TRBD2. The sequencing input was PBMCs. This sequence was found in a young woman in good health and CMV-seronegative. CDR3 loop: CARTLGAGGPHEQFF. In DNA form, the CDR3 reads TGTGCCAGGACCCTCGGAGCGGGAGGTCCACATGAGCAGTTCTTC. The full variable domain, its missing parts supplied by reference TRBV2 and TRBJ2-1, is EPEVTQTPSHQVTQMGQEVILRCVPISNHLYFYWYRQILGQKVEFLVSFYNNEISEKSEIFDDQFSVERPDGSNFTLKIRSTKLEDSAMYFCARTLGAGGPHEQFFGPGTRLTVL.